This TCR beta chain derives from a study of T cells and Merkel cell carcinoma outcomes. Study results and limitations: Merkel cell carcinoma outcomes were reportedly predicted by repertoire and T-cell density.

For this clone: Its cognate antigen is unknown.

Clones were read by immunoSEQ multiplex PCR, and TCRdb kept only the in-frame ones, dropping some. The table has 13,000 to 15,000 clones, around nine tenths seen once. Per the germline V gene, CDR1 is SNHLY and CDR2 is FYNNEI. Trimming removed 5 bases at V and 6 bases at J, with 14 bases between. The CDR3 sequence is 14 residues long. The material sequenced was tumor tissue from Merkel cell carcinoma. The chain couples TRBV2 to TRBJ1-5; TRBD1 is a possible D gene (5 bases). This receptor was obtained from a human donor with Merkel cell carcinoma. The CDR3 nucleotides are TGTGCCAGCAGTCTTCAGGGAAGAGGTCAGCCCCAGCATTTT. This encodes CASSLQGRGQPQHF.